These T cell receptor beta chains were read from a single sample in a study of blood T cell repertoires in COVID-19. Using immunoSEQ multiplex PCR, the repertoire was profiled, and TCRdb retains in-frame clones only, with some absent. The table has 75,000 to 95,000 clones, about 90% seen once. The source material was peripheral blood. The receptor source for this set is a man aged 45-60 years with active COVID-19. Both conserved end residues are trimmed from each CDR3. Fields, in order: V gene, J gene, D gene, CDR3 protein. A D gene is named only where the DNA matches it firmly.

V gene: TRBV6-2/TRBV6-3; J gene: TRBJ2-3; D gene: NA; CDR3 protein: ASSSNITDTQY
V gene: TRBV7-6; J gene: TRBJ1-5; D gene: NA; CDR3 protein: ASSHGGGRGQPQH
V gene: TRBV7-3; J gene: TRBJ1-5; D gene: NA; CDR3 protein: ASSLVAGGNQPQH
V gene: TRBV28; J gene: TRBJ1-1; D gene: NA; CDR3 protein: ASTPGTEAF
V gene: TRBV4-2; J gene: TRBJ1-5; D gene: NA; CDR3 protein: ASSQTLQPSEPQH
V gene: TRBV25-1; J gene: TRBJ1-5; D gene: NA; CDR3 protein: ASSNRVSNQPQH
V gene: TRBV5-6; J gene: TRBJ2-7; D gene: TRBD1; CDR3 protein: ASSSYRGGGYYEQY
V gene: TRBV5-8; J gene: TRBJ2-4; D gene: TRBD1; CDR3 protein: ASSPGTGGRTIQY
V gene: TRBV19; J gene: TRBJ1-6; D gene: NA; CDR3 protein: ASSIPGSNSPLH
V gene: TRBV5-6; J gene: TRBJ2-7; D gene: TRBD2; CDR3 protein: ASSLILGRDYEQY
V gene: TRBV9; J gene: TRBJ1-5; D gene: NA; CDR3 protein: ASSVGPEGRNQPQH
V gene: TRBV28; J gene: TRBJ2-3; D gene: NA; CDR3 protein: ASIRVEGTDTQY
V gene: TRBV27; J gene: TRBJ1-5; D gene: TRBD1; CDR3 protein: ASSTGQGEFNQPQH
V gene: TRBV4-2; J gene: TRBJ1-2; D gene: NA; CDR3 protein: ASSQPEGGNLLYGYT
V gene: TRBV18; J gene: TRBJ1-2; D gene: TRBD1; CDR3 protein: ASSPTTGGEGYT
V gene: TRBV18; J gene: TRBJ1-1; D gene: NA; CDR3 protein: ASSPAWNTEAF
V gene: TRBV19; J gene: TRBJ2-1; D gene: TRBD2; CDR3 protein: ASSIAGGPQDEQF
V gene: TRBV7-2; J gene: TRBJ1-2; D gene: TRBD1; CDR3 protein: ASSRTGTAIGYT
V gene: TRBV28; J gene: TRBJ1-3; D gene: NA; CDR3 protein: ASSSLGPSGNTIY
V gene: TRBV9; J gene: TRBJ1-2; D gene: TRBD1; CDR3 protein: ASSSGTGVHYGYT
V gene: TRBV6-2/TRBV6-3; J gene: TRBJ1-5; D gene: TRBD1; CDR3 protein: ASSLKQGAQNQPQH
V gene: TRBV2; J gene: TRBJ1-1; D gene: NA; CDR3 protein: ASFGGGGYTEAF
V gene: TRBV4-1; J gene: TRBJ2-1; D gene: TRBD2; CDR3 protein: ASSRLGLAGSYNEQF
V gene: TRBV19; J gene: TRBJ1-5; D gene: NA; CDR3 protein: ASSIDAGRQPQH
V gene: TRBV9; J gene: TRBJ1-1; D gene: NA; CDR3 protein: ASSVAQGTNTEAF
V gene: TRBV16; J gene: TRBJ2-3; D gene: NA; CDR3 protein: ASMQAGDTDTQY
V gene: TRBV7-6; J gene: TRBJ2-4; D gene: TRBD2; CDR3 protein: ASSPRGGAKNIQY
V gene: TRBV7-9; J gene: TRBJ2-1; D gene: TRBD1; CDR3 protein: ASSLLGRGREDEQF
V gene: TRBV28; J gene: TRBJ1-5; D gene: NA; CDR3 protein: ASSSSRDQPQH
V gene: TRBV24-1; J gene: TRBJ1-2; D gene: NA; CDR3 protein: ATSDLRRDDGYT
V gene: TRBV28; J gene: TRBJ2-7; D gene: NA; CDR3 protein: ASMGGAPYEQY
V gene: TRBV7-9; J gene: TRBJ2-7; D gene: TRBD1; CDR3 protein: ASSLNPDRSYEQY
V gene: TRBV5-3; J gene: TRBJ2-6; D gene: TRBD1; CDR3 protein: ARSCGQGLLPGANVLT
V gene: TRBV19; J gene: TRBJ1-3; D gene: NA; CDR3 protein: ASSMPAGATGNTIY
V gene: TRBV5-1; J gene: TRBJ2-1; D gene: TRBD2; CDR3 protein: ASTRGGGADEQF
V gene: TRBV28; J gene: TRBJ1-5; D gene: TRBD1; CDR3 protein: ASRWGQGGNQPQH
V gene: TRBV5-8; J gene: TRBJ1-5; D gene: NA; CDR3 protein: ASSLAGGQPQH
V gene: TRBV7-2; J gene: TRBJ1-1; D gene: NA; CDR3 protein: ASSLTGLNTEAF
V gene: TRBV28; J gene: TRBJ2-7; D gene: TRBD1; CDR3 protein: ASSLAAGGSSSYEQY
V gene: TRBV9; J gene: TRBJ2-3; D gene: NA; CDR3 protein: ASSDRQNTDTQY